This TCR delta chain emerged from a study of gammadelta T cells in human blood (TCRdb year 2020). This clone was counted a few times. No antigen is known for it. No quality values exist for individual bases; no much larger clone is one base distant. Results and caveats for the whole study, not just this receptor: According to the study, polyclonal expansion of innate gamma-delta T cells right after birth appeared to be driven by microbial exposure.

Library construction relied on RT-PCR. TCRdb names Illumina MiSeq as the instrument used. For TCRdb, the public reads were processed anew by CATT, and duplicate DNA sequences were folded into one row. This sample holds over 1,000 delta-chain clones; 8.3% were observed only once. The leading ten clones occupy 11% of the sample. V loses 8 bases, J loses 1 base, and the germline ends lie 17 bases apart. The cysteine opens and the phenylalanine closes a CDR3 of 15 amino acids. Left in the record is the CDR3 DNA by itself, 45 bases read in frame from the first base. CDR1 and CDR2, per the germline V gene, are TSWWSYY and QGS.

Material: non-Vgamma9Vdelta2 gamma-delta T cells from adult blood. The sequence was collected from a human donor. The chain links TRDV1 with TRDJ1, with no confidently assigned D gene. CDR3 reads: CALISDPHVTDKLIF. In nucleotide form, the sequence is TGTGCTCTTATTTCCGATCCCCACGTCACCGATAAACTCATCTTT.